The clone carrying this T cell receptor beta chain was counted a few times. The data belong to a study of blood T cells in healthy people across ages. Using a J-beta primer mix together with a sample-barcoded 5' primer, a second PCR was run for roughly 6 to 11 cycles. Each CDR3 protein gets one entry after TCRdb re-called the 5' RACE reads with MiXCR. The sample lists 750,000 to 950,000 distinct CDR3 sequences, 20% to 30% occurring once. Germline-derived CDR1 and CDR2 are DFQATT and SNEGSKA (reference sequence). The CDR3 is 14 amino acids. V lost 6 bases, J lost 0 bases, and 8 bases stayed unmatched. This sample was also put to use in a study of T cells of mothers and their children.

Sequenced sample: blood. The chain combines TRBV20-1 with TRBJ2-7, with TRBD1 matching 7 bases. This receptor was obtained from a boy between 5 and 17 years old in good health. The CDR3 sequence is CSARGQGSSYEQYF. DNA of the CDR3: TGCAGTGCAAGGGGGCAGGGGAGCTCCTACGAGCAGTACTTC.